This entry concerns a single T cell receptor (beta chain). What it binds is unknown. In the PCR, 60 Vbeta and 13 Jbeta primers were used. Measured with immunoSEQ multiplex PCR; TCRdb has only the in-frame clones, and not every one. The data hold 95,000 to 100,000 clones, with more than 80% observed a single time. The CDR3 contains 14 residues. This record belongs to a study of cytomegalovirus exposure and HLA in healthy donors. General observations from the study: Within an earlier analysis, most TCR beta V segments proved productive either about 87% or about 30% of the time. It was reportedly the case that the classifier diagnosed cytomegalovirus status with high specificity and sensitivity.

The origin of this receptor is a man younger than 45 in good health and CMV-seronegative. The sequencing sample was made of PBMCs. The V and J genes are TRBV21-1 and TRBJ2-7; the D call in the table, TRBD2, was not verified against the DNA. TRBV21-1 is listed as a pseudogene. The DNA for the CDR3 is TGTGCCGCCCTTCCAAAGCGGGGAACCTACGAGCAGTACTTC. Translation: CAALPKRGTYEQYF.